This T cell receptor (beta chain) was sequenced for a study of blood T cell repertoires in COVID-19. Study details: Collection of acute and convalescent COVID-19 samples took place in the United States, Italy and Spain. T cells, B-cell-depleted T cells, or PBMCs supplied cDNA or gDNA.

CDR1 is MNHEY and CDR2 is SVGEGT in the germline V gene. This CDR3 contains 10 residues. The V gene lost 4 bases and the J gene lost 5 bases, with 2 bases spanning the gap. Under the authors' procedure: Amplification with reference gene primers provided the estimates of nucleated cell counts. Generated by immunoSEQ multiplex PCR, the TCRdb table keeps only in-frame clones and is missing some. V and J calls and clone size come straight from that table; D and trimming were deduced from the DNA. This table holds about 200,000 clones, 88% found once. Sequencing was carried out using peripheral blood. The source of this sequence is a man between 35 and 55 years old with acute or convalescent COVID-19. This sequence joins TRBV6-2 or TRBV6-3 and TRBJ2-5, with D unclear. The CDR3 loop reads CASSSETQYF. The CDR3 bases are TGTGCCAGCAGTTCGGAGACCCAGTACTTC.